This is a list of T cell receptor beta chains from one sample in a study of T cell repertoires in cytomegalovirus infection. TCRdb reanalysed the reads using MiXCR and keeps one entry per CDR3 protein. The table lists 500,000 to 600,000 distinct CDR3 sequences, about 15% of them singletons. Source material: CD8+ T cells from PBMCs. The receptors shown here come from a human donor in good health (CMV status not recorded). Some clones in this sample may be carry-over from other donors' samples. Both conserved end residues are part of each CDR3. A D gene is named only where the DNA matches it firmly. Size tells how often a clone was seen (once, few, many) or the class of an expanded clone, and some rows leave it out.

>-|TRBV20-1|TRBJ2-1|TRBD1
CSAERTGYNEQFF
TGCAGTGCTGAAAGGACAGGCTACAATGAGCAGTTCTTC
>-|TRBV3-1|TRBJ2-1|-
CASSPQRRNEQFF
TGTGCCAGCAGCCCTCAGCGGCGTAATGAGCAGTTCTTC
>few|TRBV27|TRBJ2-2|TRBD1
CASSWGQLTGELFF
TGTGCCAGCAGTTGGGGACAGCTCACCGGGGAGCTGTTTTTT
>many|TRBV5-6|TRBJ1-2|-
CASSLGQQVYGYTF
TGTGCCAGCAGCTTGGGTCAGCAGGTCTATGGCTACACCTTC
>many|TRBV12-3/TRBV12-4|TRBJ1-2|-
CASSLPARGEGYTF
TGTGCCAGCAGTTTACCCGCCCGGGGCGAAGGCTACACCTTC
>many|TRBV6-6|TRBJ1-5|-
CASSYGSNQPQHF
TGTGCCAGCAGTTACGGCAGCAATCAGCCCCAGCATTTT
>few|TRBV27|TRBJ1-2|TRBD1
CASRPGQLKPDTF
TGTGCCAGCAGACCGGGACAGCTCAAGCCGGACACCTTC
>-|TRBV3-1|TRBJ1-2|TRBD1
CASKGIGTGDGLDYGYTF
TGTGCCAGCAAAGGGATTGGGACAGGGGATGGGCTGGACTATGGCTACACCTTC
>few|TRBV27|TRBJ1-2|TRBD1
CASSFAGTGGDGYTF
TGTGCCAGCAGTTTCGCCGGGACAGGGGGCGATGGCTACACCTTC
>-|TRBV9|TRBJ2-3|-
CASSVEVGTDTQYF
TGTGCCAGCAGCGTAGAAGTCGGGACAGATACGCAGTATTTT
>few|TRBV4-2|TRBJ2-5|TRBD2
CASSQDGRGGKETQYF
TGTGCCAGCAGCCAAGATGGGCGGGGGGGCAAAGAGACCCAGTACTTC
>-|TRBV5-5|TRBJ2-5|TRBD2
CASSLVGSSGSLETQYF
TGTGCCAGCAGCTTGGTCGGGTCTAGCGGGAGTTTGGAGACCCAGTACTTC
>many|TRBV7-2|TRBJ1-2|-
CASSLARANYGYTF
TGTGCCAGCAGCTTAGCACGGGCGAACTATGGCTACACCTTC
>few|TRBV20-1|TRBJ1-2|TRBD1
CSASDRVLLNYGYTF
TGCAGTGCCTCGGACAGGGTCCTACTAAACTATGGCTACACCTTC
>many|TRBV7-2|TRBJ2-1|-
CASSPRHRLARNNEQFF
TGTGCCAGCAGCCCCCGACATAGGCTAGCGAGAAACAATGAGCAGTTCTTC
>many|TRBV12-5|TRBJ1-1|TRBD1
CASVKTGPSTEAFF
TGTGCTAGTGTTAAGACAGGGCCCAGTACTGAAGCTTTCTTT
>-|TRBV20-1|TRBJ2-7|TRBD1
CSASPGGPSSYEQYF
TGCAGTGCTTCCCCAGGGGGCCCGAGCTCCTACGAGCAGTACTTC
>few|TRBV29-1|TRBJ2-5|-
CSVEVPPSTQYF
TGCAGCGTTGAGGTCCCTCCCAGCACCCAGTACTTC
>-|TRBV27|TRBJ2-1|-
CASSFPGTYNEQFF
TGTGCCAGCAGTTTCCCGGGCACCTACAATGAGCAGTTCTTC
>many|TRBV12-3/TRBV12-4|TRBJ2-1|-
CASSLSSAYNEQFF
TGTGCCAGCAGTTTATCTAGCGCATACAATGAGCAGTTCTTC
>-|TRBV6-6|TRBJ2-7|-
CASSYSTETYEQYF
TGTGCCAGCAGTTACTCAACGGAAACCTACGAGCAGTACTTC
>few|TRBV2|TRBJ1-6|-
CASSETESSYNSPLHF
TGTGCCAGCAGTGAGACGGAGAGCTCCTATAATTCACCCCTCCACTTT
>many|TRBV20-1|TRBJ2-7|-
CSARGPGNLDYEQYF
TGCAGTGCTAGAGGTCCAGGTAATCTTGATTACGAGCAGTACTTC
>many|TRBV7-3|TRBJ2-1|TRBD1
CASSLDREQNYNEQFF
TGTGCCAGCAGCCTAGACAGGGAACAGAACTACAATGAGCAGTTCTTC
>many|TRBV19|TRBJ2-1|-
CASRDNYNEQFF
TGTGCCAGCCGGGACAACTACAATGAGCAGTTCTTC
>medium-sized|TRBV6-6|TRBJ1-6|-
CASGYYDNSPLHF
TGTGCCAGCGGTTACTACGATAATTCACCCCTCCACTTT
>-|TRBV27|TRBJ1-2|TRBD1
CASSPSQGGNYGYTF
TGTGCCAGCAGTCCAAGCCAGGGGGGCAACTATGGCTACACCTTC
>few|TRBV2|TRBJ2-2|-
CASSAEASHTGELFF
TGTGCCAGCAGTGCCGAAGCGTCTCACACCGGGGAGCTGTTTTTT
>-|TRBV9|TRBJ2-3|-
CASSVVSTDTQYF
TGTGCCAGCAGCGTAGTGAGCACAGATACGCAGTATTTT
>many|TRBV6-1|TRBJ2-7|-
CASSRDTRYEQYF
TGTGCCAGCAGTCGGGACACCCGCTACGAGCAGTACTTC
>many|TRBV5-4|TRBJ2-1|-
CASSYLDYDNEQFF
TGTGCCAGCAGCTACCTGGACTATGACAATGAGCAGTTCTTC
>many|TRBV29-1|TRBJ2-7|-
CSVQDEYSYEQYF
TGCAGCGTCCAAGACGAATATTCCTACGAGCAGTACTTC
>many|TRBV7-8|TRBJ2-7|-
CASSYDGVYEQYF
TGTGCCAGCAGCTATGACGGGGTTTACGAGCAGTACTTC
>many|TRBV10-3|TRBJ1-1|-
CAISEKWGTEAFF
TGTGCCATCAGTGAAAAGTGGGGCACTGAAGCTTTCTTT
>once|TRBV27|TRBJ1-5|TRBD1
CASRRDSMSNQPQHF
TGTGCCAGCAGGAGGGACAGTATGAGCAATCAGCCCCAGCATTTT
>-|TRBV27|TRBJ2-1|-
CASSSTRANEQFF
TGTGCCAGCAGTTCGACTCGCGCCAATGAGCAGTTCTTC
>many|TRBV27|TRBJ1-1|TRBD1
CASSKPGGAWTEAFF
TGTGCCAGCAGTAAACCAGGGGGCGCATGGACTGAAGCTTTCTTT
>few|TRBV27|TRBJ1-2|-
CASRQGGGYTF
TGTGCCAGCAGACAGGGTGGTGGCTACACCTTC
>many|TRBV6-5|TRBJ1-1|-
CASRRGGAGISDTEAFF
TGTGCCAGCAGAAGGGGGGGGGCAGGGATCTCGGACACTGAAGCTTTCTTT
>many|TRBV6-1|TRBJ2-2|-
CASSVWLGGGTNTGELFF
TGTGCCAGCAGTGTGTGGCTTGGGGGGGGCACGAACACCGGGGAGCTGTTTTTT
>many|TRBV27|TRBJ2-6|TRBD1
CASRGQGRSGANVLTF
TGTGCCAGCAGGGGACAGGGGCGATCTGGGGCCAACGTCCTGACTTTC
>many|TRBV6-5|TRBJ2-3|-
CASSYGADRSTDTQYF
TGTGCCAGCAGTTACGGAGCTGACCGCAGCACAGATACGCAGTATTTT
>-|TRBV27|TRBJ1-1|-
CASSSGTSSNTEAFF
TGTGCCAGCAGTTCTGGGACGAGTTCGAACACTGAAGCTTTCTTT
>many|TRBV12-3/TRBV12-4|TRBJ1-2|-
CASSLITGREGYGYTF
TGTGCCAGCAGTTTAATAACTGGCAGGGAGGGCTATGGCTACACCTTC